The clone carrying this T cell receptor beta chain was detected only a few times. The CDR3 is 16 amino acids. The cDNA was synthesized by means of template-switch 5'RACE, which was carried out with 10-nucleotide random UMIs. Every sequencing run returned over 190 million TCR-beta sequences, which were derived from 15-18 subjects. Using its own MiXCR run on the 5' RACE reads, TCRdb lists one record per CDR3 protein. The table has around 90,000 distinct CDR3 sequences, less than 15% seen once. Specified time point: longitudinal time-point 2. The unsorted libraries were produced from 2 million PBMCs held at -80 C. These data are taken from a study of neurological immune-mediated disorders.

The sequence came from a female donor with HTLV-1-associated myelopathy (HAM/TSP). The chain couples TRBV21-1 to TRBJ2-7; TRBD1, as called in the table, went unchecked against the DNA. TRBV21-1 represents a pseudogene. Source material: PBMCs. CDR3 DNA: TGTACCAGCAGCAAAGTAGAAAGGGGGGCCCCTCTCGAGCAGTACTTC. It codes for CTSSKVERGAPLEQYF.